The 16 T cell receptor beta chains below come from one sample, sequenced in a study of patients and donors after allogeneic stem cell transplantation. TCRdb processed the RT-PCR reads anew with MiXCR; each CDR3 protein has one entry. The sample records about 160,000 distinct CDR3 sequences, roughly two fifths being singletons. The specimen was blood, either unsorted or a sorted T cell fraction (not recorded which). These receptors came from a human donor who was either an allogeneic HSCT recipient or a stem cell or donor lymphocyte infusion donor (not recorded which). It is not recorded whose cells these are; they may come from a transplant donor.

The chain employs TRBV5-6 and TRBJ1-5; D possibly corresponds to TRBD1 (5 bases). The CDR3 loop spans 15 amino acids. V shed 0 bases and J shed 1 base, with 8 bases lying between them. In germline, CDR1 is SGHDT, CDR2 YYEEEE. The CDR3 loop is CASSLVGESNQPQHF. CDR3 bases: TGTGCCAGCAGCTTGGTGGGGGAGAGCAATCAGCCCCAGCATTTT. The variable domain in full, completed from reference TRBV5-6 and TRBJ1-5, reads DAGVTQSPTHLIKTRGQQVTLRCSPKSGHDTVSWYQQALGQGPQFIFQYYEEEERQRGNFPDRFSGHQFPNYSSELNVNALLLGDSALYLCASSLVGESNQPQHFGDGTRLSIL.

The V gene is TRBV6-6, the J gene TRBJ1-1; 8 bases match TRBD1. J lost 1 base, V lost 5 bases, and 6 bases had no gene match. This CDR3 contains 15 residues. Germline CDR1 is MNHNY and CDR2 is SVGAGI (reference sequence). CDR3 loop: CASSIQGTGNTEAFF. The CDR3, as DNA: TGTGCCAGCAGTATTCAAGGGACAGGGAACACTGAAGCTTTCTTT.

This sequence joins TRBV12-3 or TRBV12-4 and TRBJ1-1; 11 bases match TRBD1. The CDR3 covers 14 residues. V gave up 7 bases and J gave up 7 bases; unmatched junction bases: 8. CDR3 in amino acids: CASTKDRGPGEAFF. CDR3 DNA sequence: TGTGCCAGCACCAAGGACAGGGGGCCGGGTGAAGCTTTCTTT.

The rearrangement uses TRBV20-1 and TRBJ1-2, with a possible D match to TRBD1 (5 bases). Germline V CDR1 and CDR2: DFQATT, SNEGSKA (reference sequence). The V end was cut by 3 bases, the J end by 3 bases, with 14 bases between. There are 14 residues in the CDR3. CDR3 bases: TGCAGTGCTAGGGCGGGGGAATCGGACTATGGCTACACCTTC. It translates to CSARAGESDYGYTF.

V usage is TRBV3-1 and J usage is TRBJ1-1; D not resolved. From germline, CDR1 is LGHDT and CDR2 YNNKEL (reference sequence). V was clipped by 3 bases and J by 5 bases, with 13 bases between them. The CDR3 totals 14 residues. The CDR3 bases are TGTGCCAGCAGCCACCGGACGGGGAAGACTGAAGCTTTCTTT. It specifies CASSHRTGKTEAFF.

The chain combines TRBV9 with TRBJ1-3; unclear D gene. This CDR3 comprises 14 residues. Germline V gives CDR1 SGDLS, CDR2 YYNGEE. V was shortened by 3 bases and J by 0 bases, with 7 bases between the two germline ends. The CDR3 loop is CASSATYSGNTIYF. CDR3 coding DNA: TGTGCCAGCAGCGCAACTTACTCTGGAAACACCATATATTTT.

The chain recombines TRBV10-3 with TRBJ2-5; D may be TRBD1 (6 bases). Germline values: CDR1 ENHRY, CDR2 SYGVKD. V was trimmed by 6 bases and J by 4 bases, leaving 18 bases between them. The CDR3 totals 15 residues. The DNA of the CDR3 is TGTGCCATCAGCAAGCAGGGGACGGGGTCAGAGACCCAGTACTTC. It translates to CAISKQGTGSETQYF.

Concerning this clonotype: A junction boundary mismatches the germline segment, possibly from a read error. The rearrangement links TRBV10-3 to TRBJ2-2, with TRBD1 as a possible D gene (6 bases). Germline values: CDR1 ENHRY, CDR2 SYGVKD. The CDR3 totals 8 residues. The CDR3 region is CAAWTVGF. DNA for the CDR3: TGTGCCGCCTGGACAGTCGGGTTT.

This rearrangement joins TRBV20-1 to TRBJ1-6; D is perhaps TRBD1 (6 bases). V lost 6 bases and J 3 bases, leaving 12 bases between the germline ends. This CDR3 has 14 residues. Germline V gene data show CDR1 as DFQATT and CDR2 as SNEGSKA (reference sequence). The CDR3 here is CSAREGGYNSPLHF. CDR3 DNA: TGCAGTGCGAGGGAAGGGGGCTATAATTCACCCCTCCACTTT.

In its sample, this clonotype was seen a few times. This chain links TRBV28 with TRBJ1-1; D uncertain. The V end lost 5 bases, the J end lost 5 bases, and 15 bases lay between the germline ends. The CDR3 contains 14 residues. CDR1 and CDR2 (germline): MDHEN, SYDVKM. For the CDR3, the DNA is TGTGCCAGCAGTCTAAGACCCAGTGGTACTGAAGCTTTCTTT. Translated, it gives CASSLRPSGTEAFF. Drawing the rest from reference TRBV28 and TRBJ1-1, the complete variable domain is DVKVTQSSRYLVKRTGEKVFLECVQDMDHENMFWYRQDPGLGLRLIYFSYDVKMKEKGDIPEGYSVSREKKERFSLILESASTNQTSMYLCASSLRPSGTEAFFGQGTRLTVV.

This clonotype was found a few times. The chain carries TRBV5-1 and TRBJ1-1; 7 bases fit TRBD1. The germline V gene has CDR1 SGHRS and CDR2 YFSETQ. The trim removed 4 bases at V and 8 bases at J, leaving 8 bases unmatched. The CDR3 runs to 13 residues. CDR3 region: CASSPGTAIEAFF. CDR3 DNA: TGCGCCAGCAGCCCCGGGACAGCTATCGAAGCTTTCTTT.

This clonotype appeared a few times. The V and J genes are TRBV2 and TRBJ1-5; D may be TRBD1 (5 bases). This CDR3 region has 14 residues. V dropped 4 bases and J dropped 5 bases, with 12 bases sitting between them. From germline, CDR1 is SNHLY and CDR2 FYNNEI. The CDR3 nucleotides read TGTGCCAGCAGTGGACCAGGGCGGGATCAGCCCCAGCATTTT. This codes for CASSGPGRDQPQHF.

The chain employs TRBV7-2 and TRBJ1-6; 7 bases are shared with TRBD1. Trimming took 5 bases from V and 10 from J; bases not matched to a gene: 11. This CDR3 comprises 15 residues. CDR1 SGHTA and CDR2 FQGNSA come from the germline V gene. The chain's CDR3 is CASSTDRPRNSPLHF. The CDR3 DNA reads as TGTGCCAGCAGCACGGACAGGCCAAGGAACTCACCCCTCCACTTT.

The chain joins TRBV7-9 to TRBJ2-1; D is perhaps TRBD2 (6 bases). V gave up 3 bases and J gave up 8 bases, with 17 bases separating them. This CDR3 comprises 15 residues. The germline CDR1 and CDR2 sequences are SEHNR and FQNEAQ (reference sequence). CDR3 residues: CASSFDGGNVDEQFF. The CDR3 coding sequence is TGTGCCAGCAGCTTCGACGGGGGAAACGTCGATGAGCAGTTCTTC.

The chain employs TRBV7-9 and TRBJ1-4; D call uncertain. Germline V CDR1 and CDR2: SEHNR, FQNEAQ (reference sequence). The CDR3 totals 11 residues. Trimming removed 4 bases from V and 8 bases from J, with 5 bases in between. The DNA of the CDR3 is TGTGCCAGCAGCTACTACGAAAAACTGTTTTTT. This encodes CASSYYEKLFF.

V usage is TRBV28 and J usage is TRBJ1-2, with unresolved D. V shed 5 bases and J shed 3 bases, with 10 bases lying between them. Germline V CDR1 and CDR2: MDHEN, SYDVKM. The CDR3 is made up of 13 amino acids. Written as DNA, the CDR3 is TGTGCCAGCAGTGTACAGAATTACTATGGCTACACCTTC. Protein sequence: CASSVQNYYGYTF.